This T cell receptor (beta chain) came from a study of CD8 T cells in Susac syndrome. The RNA input was roughly 0.45 to 1 ug, and it was reverse transcribed with random hexamers. MiXCR, run by TCRdb on the immunoSEQ multiplex PCR reads, gives a single entry per CDR3 protein. The sample yields about 160,000 distinct CDR3 sequences, about 94% seen once. This receptor was identified in a human donor in good health. Sample: CD4+ T cells from PBMCs.

CDR3 sequence reads: CSALGGEQETQYF. The CDR3 DNA reads as TGCAGCGCCCTAGGGGGGGAGCAAGAGACCCAGTACTTC. V is TRBV29-1 and J is TRBJ2-5; D is possibly TRBD2 (7 bases). The CDR3 has 13 amino acids. V lost 7 bases and J 2 bases, leaving 14 bases between the germline ends. CDR1 SQVTM and CDR2 ANQGSEA come from the germline V gene.